The 28 T cell receptor beta chains given below trace back to one sample, sequenced in a study of post-analysis software for immune sequencing data (dated by TCRdb to between 2014 and 2016). Study-wide findings and limitations: A handful of TRBV segments, including TRBV5-6, TRBV5-1 and TRBV20-1, were significantly more frequent in patients than controls.

These receptors' targets are unknown. Libraries were constructed by PCR. The sample was run on an Illumina HiSeq 2500. To reduce PCR and sequencing biases, unique molecular identifiers were built into the TCR beta cDNA libraries. TCRdb redid the processing of the public reads, applying fastp at Q25 and MiXCR, and retained in-frame beta chains. Rows with a matching CDR3 protein are joined into one entry that keeps the most common DNA and genes. The sample has a few hundred thousand distinct CDR3 sequences on record, less than 35% of them singletons. The leading ten clones occupy about an eighth of the sample. The source material was blood. All receptors come from a girl aged 10-17 years with multiple sclerosis.

The sample holds a few counts of this clonotype. This sequence joins TRBV20-1 and TRBJ2-5, with D possibly being TRBD1 or TRBD2 (9 bases each). The CDR3 spans 17 residues. V was clipped by 6 bases and J by 11 bases, with 34 bases between them. Germline values: CDR1 DFQATT, CDR2 SNEGSKA (reference sequence). Written as DNA, the CDR3 is TGCAGTGCCACGACGGGACAGGGAATAGCGGGGGACAATGAGCAGTACTTC. Translating it yields CSATTGQGIAGDNEQYF.

The rearrangement joins TRBV7-2 to TRBJ2-3, with D hard to call. Between the trimmed V and J ends, which lost 2 bases and 2 bases, there was a span of 11 bases. The CDR3 extends over 15 amino acids. Per germline, CDR1 SGHTA and CDR2 FQGNSA. The CDR3 DNA sequence: TGTGCCAGCAGCTTAATATTCACAGCCACAGATACGCAGTATTTT. Its translation is CASSLIFTATDTQYF.

Note on this clonotype: This sequence may be a read error, since a much larger clone differs from it by one base. The chain uses TRBV7-2 and TRBJ2-5; no reliable D call. Germline V CDR1 and CDR2: SGHTA, FQGNSA. V lost 1 base and J 12 bases, leaving 21 bases between the germline ends. The CDR3 spans 15 residues. The CDR3 spells CASSLDSLRGYEEYF. The CDR3 DNA is TGTGCCAGCAGCTTAGATTCCCTACGAGGTTACGAGGAGTACTTC. Full variable domain (missing parts from reference TRBV7-2 and TRBJ2-5): GAGVSQSPSNKVTEKGKDVELRCDPISGHTALYWYRQSLGQGLEFLIYFQGNSAPDKSGLPSDRFSAERTGGSVSTLTIQRTQQEDSAVYLCASSLDSLRGYEEYFGPGTRLLVL.

The gene calls are TRBV5-1 and TRBJ2-5, with 9 bases aligning to TRBD1. Losses at the gene ends were 5 bases for V and 5 bases for J; bases not matched to a gene: 10. The CDR3 runs to 15 residues. CDR1 SGHRS and CDR2 YFSETQ come from the germline V gene. The CDR3: CASRQTGGEGETQYF. The CDR3, as DNA: TGCGCCAGCAGACAAACAGGGGGCGAAGGGGAGACCCAGTACTTC.

The rearrangement uses TRBV20-1 and TRBJ2-5; 7 bases are shared with TRBD2. The CDR3 extends over 16 amino acids. Trimming at V came to 0 bases and at J to 5 bases, leaving 12 bases not matched to a gene. Germline loops: CDR1 DFQATT, CDR2 SNEGSKA (reference sequence). CDR3 sequence reads: CSAREGQGGRWETQYF. DNA for the CDR3: TGCAGTGCTAGAGAAGGACAAGGCGGGAGATGGGAGACCCAGTACTTC.

The chain has TRBV28 and TRBJ2-1, with D tentatively TRBD1 or TRBD2 (6 bases each). The V end was cut by 1 base, the J end by 4 bases, with 17 bases between. The CDR3 is 17 residues long. Per the germline V gene, CDR1 is MDHEN and CDR2 is SYDVKM. DNA for the CDR3: TGTGCCAGCAGTTTATACATTACAGGGAGGAGGTACAATGAGCAGTTCTTC. This codes for CASSLYITGRRYNEQFF. The whole variable domain, remainder taken from reference TRBV28 and TRBJ2-1, is DVKVTQSSRYLVKRTGEKVFLECVQDMDHENMFWYRQDPGLGLRLIYFSYDVKMKEKGDIPEGYSVSREKKERFSLILESASTNQTSMYLCASSLYITGRRYNEQFFGPGTRLTVL.

This clonotype was counted ten times or more. The CDR3 nucleotides are TGCAGCGCCCTAGTAGCTGGGGGACAAGAGACCCAGTACTTC. Its translation is CSALVAGGQETQYF. The rearrangement links TRBV29-1 to TRBJ2-5, with D possibly being TRBD1 or TRBD2 (5 bases each). The CDR3 is 14 residues long. Germline lookup yields CDR1 SQVTM and CDR2 ANQGSEA. V dropped 7 bases and J dropped 2 bases, with 17 bases sitting between them. The whole variable domain, filled in from reference TRBV29-1 and TRBJ2-5, reads SAVISQKPSRDICQRGTSLTIQCQVDSQVTMMFWYRQQPGQSLTLIATANQGSEATYESGFVIDKFPISRPNLTFSTLTVSNMSPEDSSIYLCSALVAGGQETQYFGPGTRLLVL.

This clonotype was recorded a few times. The gene calls are TRBV3-1 and TRBJ1-2; D gene uncertain. This CDR3 is built from 12 residues. V was cut by 2 bases and J by 4 bases, with 5 bases left in between. Germline V CDR1 and CDR2: LGHDT, YNNKEL (reference sequence). The CDR3 sequence is CASSQWSYGYTF. The CDR3 DNA sequence: TGTGCCAGCAGCCAATGGTCCTATGGCTACACCTTC.

The V call is TRBV5-1, the J call TRBJ2-3; 7 bases fit TRBD2. Germline-derived CDR1 and CDR2 are SGHRS and YFSETQ. With V trimmed by 6 bases and J by 3 bases, 7 bases remained unmatched. The CDR3 extends over 14 amino acids. The chain's CDR3 is CASTLAGETDTQYF. CDR3 coding DNA: TGCGCCAGCACCCTCGCGGGGGAAACAGATACGCAGTATTTT.

The J gene is TRBJ1-2, the V gene TRBV9; D unresolved. V was pared by 4 bases and J by 3 bases, with 22 bases between. This CDR3 has 17 amino acids. Per the germline V gene, CDR1 is SGDLS and CDR2 is YYNGEE. Here the CDR3 reads CASSPSTVNLEDYGYTF. The CDR3 nucleotides are TGTGCCAGCAGCCCAAGTACGGTCAACCTAGAGGACTATGGCTACACCTTC.

The rearrangement joins TRBV6-2 or TRBV6-3 to TRBJ2-1; D gene unclear. From germline, CDR1 is MNHEY and CDR2 SVGEGT. The CDR3 extends over 15 amino acids. Trimming removed 4 bases from V and 0 bases from J, with 10 bases in between. The CDR3 spells CASSWTVSSYNEQFF. The CDR3 nucleotides read TGTGCCAGCAGTTGGACGGTAAGCTCCTACAATGAGCAGTTCTTC.

Only a few counts were recorded for this clonotype. V is TRBV4-2 and J is TRBJ1-5, with 11 bases matching TRBD1. The germline V gene has CDR1 LGHNA and CDR2 YNFKEQ. The CDR3 has 16 amino acids. V was clipped by 0 bases and J by 9 bases; unmatched bases: 7. Here the CDR3 reads CASSQDLGQGGWPQHF. For the CDR3, the DNA is TGTGCCAGCAGCCAAGATCTGGGACAGGGGGGTTGGCCCCAGCATTTT.

The V gene is TRBV5-1, the J gene TRBJ2-7; 9 nucleotides align to TRBD1. The CDR3 sequence is 14 residues long. Germline trimming cut 4 bases from V and 7 bases from J; bases unmatched to any gene: 9. The V gene's germline CDR1 is SGHRS and CDR2 YFSETQ. The CDR3 DNA follows: TGCGCCAGCAGCCCAGGACAGGGGTTTAGGGAGCAGTACTTC. It is translated as CASSPGQGFREQYF.

Only a few counts were recorded for this clonotype. The gene calls are TRBV7-2 and TRBJ1-1; D unclear. Trimming took off 2 bases at V and 2 bases at J, with 9 bases between the two ends. The CDR3 totals 14 residues. Per germline, CDR1 SGHTA and CDR2 FQGNSA. This CDR3 is CASSLMGDNTEAFF. The CDR3 nucleotides read TGTGCCAGCAGCTTAATGGGCGATAACACTGAAGCTTTCTTT.

CDR3 loop: CSAHRTGDTEAFF. CDR3 nucleotide sequence: TGCAGTGCCCATCGGACCGGGGACACTGAAGCTTTCTTT. This chain joins TRBV20-1 and TRBJ1-1; D gene unclear. The V end lost 6 bases, the J end lost 3 bases, and 14 bases lay between the germline ends. Germline V gives CDR1 DFQATT, CDR2 SNEGSKA (reference sequence). The CDR3 loop spans 13 amino acids.

The table lists this clonotype with a few counts. The chain recombines TRBV5-1 with TRBJ2-5, with D possibly being TRBD2 (6 bases). The J call could be wrong; TRBJ2-7 is a better fit for the DNA end. This CDR3 is 16 amino acids long. Germline CDR1 and CDR2: SGHRS and YFSETQ. The CDR3 bases are TGCGCCAGCAGTCAGGCCGGGACCACGGGGAGGCACGAGCAGTACTTC. This gives the protein CASSQAGTTGRHEQYF.

The rearrangement joins TRBV27 to TRBJ2-1, with TRBD1 matching 7 bases. The trim removed 0 bases at V and 3 bases at J, leaving 5 bases unmatched. Germline V gene sequence: CDR1 MNHEY, CDR2 SMNVEV (reference sequence). CDR3 length: 16 amino acids. CDR3 in amino acids: CASSLSDRAHYNEQFF. DNA of the CDR3: TGTGCCAGCAGTTTATCAGACAGGGCTCACTACAATGAGCAGTTCTTC.

The chain combines TRBV4-2 with TRBJ2-7, with TRBD1 as a possible D gene (5 bases). In germline, CDR1 is LGHNA, CDR2 YNFKEQ. V lost 0 bases and J lost 3, with 12 bases in between. CDR3 length: 15 amino acids. CDR3 residues: CASSQDRGRNYEQYF. DNA of the CDR3: TGTGCCAGCAGCCAAGATAGGGGCAGGAACTACGAGCAGTACTTC.

The chain has TRBV7-9 and TRBJ1-4; maybe TRBD1 (5 bases). The CDR3 is 14 amino acids. The germline CDR1 and CDR2 sequences are SEHNR and FQNEAQ (reference sequence). V was clipped by 2 bases and J by 7 bases, with 11 bases between them. The CDR3 coding sequence is TGTGCCAGCAGCTTACTGGGGCCCGGTGAAAAACTGTTTTTT. It translates to CASSLLGPGEKLFF.

This clonotype has only a few counts. This chain links TRBV7-9 with TRBJ2-3; 7 bases line up with TRBD2. The CDR3 runs 14 residues. The V gene end was trimmed by 7 bases and the J gene end by 2 bases; junction bases not matched to a gene: 6. The germline CDR1 and CDR2 sequences are SEHNR and FQNEAQ (reference sequence). The CDR3 here is CASKRRGDTDTQYF. The CDR3 nucleotides are TGTGCCAGCAAAAGACGGGGGGACACAGATACGCAGTATTTT.

This clonotype was seen a handful of times. The V call is TRBV20-1, the J call TRBJ1-2; 10 bases are shared with TRBD1. V trimming: 4 bases; J trimming: 7 bases; junction bases outside the gene matches: 3. Germline V gene sequence: CDR1 DFQATT, CDR2 SNEGSKA (reference sequence). There are 12 residues in the CDR3. The CDR3 protein is CSANDRGLGYTF. In DNA form, the CDR3 reads TGCAGTGCTAACGACAGGGGGCTTGGCTACACCTTC.

The V gene is TRBV20-1, the J gene TRBJ2-5; D is unclear. Trimming shortened V by 3 bases and J by 1 base, and 15 bases separated the two germline ends. Germline-derived CDR1 and CDR2 are DFQATT and SNEGSKA (reference sequence). The CDR3 runs to 15 residues. CDR3 in DNA: TGCAGTGCTAGCCCCCGATCCTCTACCCAAGAGACCCAGTACTTC. It is translated as CSASPRSSTQETQYF.

The rearrangement uses TRBV12-3 or TRBV12-4 and TRBJ1-1, with D possibly matching TRBD1 (6 bases). This CDR3 is 14 amino acids long. Trimming shortened V by 6 bases and J by 4 bases, and 15 bases separated the two germline ends. CDR3 sequence reads: CASSLQGAGTEAFF. The CDR3, as DNA: TGTGCCAGCAGCTTACAGGGAGCGGGCACTGAAGCTTTCTTT.

The chain uses TRBV30 and TRBJ1-4; D is perhaps TRBD1 (5 bases). This CDR3 has 15 residues. V was shortened by 5 bases and J by 5 bases, with 18 bases between the two germline ends. The germline V gene encodes CDR1 GTSNPN and CDR2 SVGIG (reference sequence). The CDR3 region has the DNA TGTGCCTGGGTGATAGGGACGGGCCTAAATGAAAAACTGTTTTTT. This gives the protein CAWVIGTGLNEKLFF.

The CDR3 nucleotides are TGTGCCAGCAGTTTAGCCGGACTAAGCACAGATACGCAGTATTTT. Translating gives CASSLAGLSTDTQYF. J is TRBJ2-3 and V is TRBV12-3 or TRBV12-4, with D perhaps matching TRBD2 (6 bases). V was shortened by 0 bases and J by 0 bases, with 7 bases between the two germline ends. The CDR3 consists of 15 residues.

This chain connects TRBV12-3 or TRBV12-4 to TRBJ2-1; D gene ambiguous. V was cut by 4 bases and J by 5 bases, with 6 bases left in between. The CDR3 consists of 12 residues. CDR3 sequence (DNA): TGTGCCAGCAGTTCCCGGGACAATGAGCAGTTCTTC. This sequence encodes CASSSRDNEQFF.

The gene calls are TRBV28 and TRBJ2-7, with D maybe TRBD1 (5 bases). V was shortened by 11 bases and J by 0 bases, with 17 bases between the two germline ends. CDR1 is MDHEN, CDR2 SYDVKM, per germline. The CDR3 extends over 14 amino acids. CDR3 sequence reads: CAVSQDTRSYEQYF. CDR3 DNA sequence: TGTGCCGTCTCACAGGACACCCGCTCCTACGAGCAGTACTTC.

The rearrangement joins TRBV28 to TRBJ2-4; no firm D call. Germline CDR1 and CDR2: MDHEN and SYDVKM. Trimming cost V 1 base and J 8 bases, with 12 bases left between them. CDR3 length: 14 residues. CDR3 nucleotides: TGTGCCAGCAGTTTATCCCACAGTTCGGACATTCAGTACTTC. Its translation: CASSLSHSSDIQYF.